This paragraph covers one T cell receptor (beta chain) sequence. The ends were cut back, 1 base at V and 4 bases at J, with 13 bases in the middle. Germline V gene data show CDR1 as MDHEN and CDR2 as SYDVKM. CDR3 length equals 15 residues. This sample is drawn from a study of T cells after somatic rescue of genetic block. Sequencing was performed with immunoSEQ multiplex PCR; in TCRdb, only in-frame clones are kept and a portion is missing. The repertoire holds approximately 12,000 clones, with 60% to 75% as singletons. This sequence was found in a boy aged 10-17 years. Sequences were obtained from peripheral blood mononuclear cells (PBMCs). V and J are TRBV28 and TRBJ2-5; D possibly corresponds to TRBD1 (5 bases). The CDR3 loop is CASSLYGARVETQYF. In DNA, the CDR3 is TGTGCCAGCAGTTTATATGGGGCCAGGGTAGAGACCCAGTACTTC.